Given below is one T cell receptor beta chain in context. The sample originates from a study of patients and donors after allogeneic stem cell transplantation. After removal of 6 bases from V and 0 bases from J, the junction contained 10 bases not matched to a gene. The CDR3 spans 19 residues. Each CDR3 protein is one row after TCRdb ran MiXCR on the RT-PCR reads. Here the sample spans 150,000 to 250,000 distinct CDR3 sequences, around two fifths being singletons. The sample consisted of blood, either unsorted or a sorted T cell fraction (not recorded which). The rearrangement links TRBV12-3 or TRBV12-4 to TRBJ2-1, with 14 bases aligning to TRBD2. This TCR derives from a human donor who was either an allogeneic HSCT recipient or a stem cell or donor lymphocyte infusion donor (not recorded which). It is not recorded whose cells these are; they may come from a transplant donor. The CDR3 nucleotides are TGTGCCAGCAGCAGCGGGACTAGCGGGAGTGGGAGCTCCTACAATGAGCAGTTCTTC. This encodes CASSSGTSGSGSSYNEQFF.